These T cell receptor beta chains were read from a single sample in a study of cytomegalovirus exposure and HLA in healthy donors. Here immunoSEQ multiplex PCR was the method, and the copy in TCRdb shows in-frame clones only, minus some. The table shows about 140,000 clones, with about 75% occurring only once. The sequenced sample consisted of PBMCs. The receptors were sampled from a woman aged 30 to 39 in good health and CMV-seronegative. Both conserved end residues are part of each CDR3. A D gene is named only where the DNA matches it firmly. Clone size is not always given. Where it is, it says once, few, many or a class for expanded clones.

j_call	d_call	v_call	clone_size	cdr3_nt	cdr3_aa
TRBJ2-1	-	TRBV6-1	-	TGTGCCAGCAGTGATCTACTGGGGCAGCCCCCCTACAATGAGCAGTTCTTC	CASSDLLGQPPYNEQFF
TRBJ1-6	-	TRBV19	-	TGTGCCAGTAGTATCGCCGGGACACTCAATTCACCCCTCCACTTT	CASSIAGTLNSPLHF
TRBJ2-5	TRBD1	TRBV7-3	-	TGTGCCAGCAGCTCGAACCGCAGGACAGGGGGAGAGACCCAGTACTTC	CASSSNRRTGGETQYF
TRBJ2-1	TRBD1	TRBV13	-	TGTGCCAGCAGCCCACAAACCCAGGGGGCCCGTAATGAGCAGTTCTTC	CASSPQTQGARNEQFF
TRBJ1-2	-	TRBV6-1	-	TGTGCCAGCAGCATTTCCACGGATAGCGGTGGCTACGCCTTC	CASSISTDSGGYAF
TRBJ2-3	TRBD1	TRBV10-3	few	TGTGCCATCAGTGAGTCCAAGGGGGCGGGAGATACGCAGTATTTT	CAISESKGAGDTQYF
TRBJ1-4	TRBD1	TRBV2	few	TGTGCCAGCAGCGGGGACAGGGTTACTGAAAAACTGTTTTTT	CASSGDRVTEKLFF
TRBJ1-6	-	TRBV28	-	TGTGCCAGCAGTTTAGGGGGGGCGTCACCCCTCCACTTT	CASSLGGASPLHF
TRBJ2-4	-	TRBV19	-	TGTGCCAGTAGTATAGGGCAGGGGCAAGCCAAAAACATTCAGTACTTC	CASSIGQGQAKNIQYF
TRBJ2-3	TRBD2	TRBV18	few	TGTGCCAGCTCACAACAGGCTAGCGGGAGTGGGGATACGCAGTATTTT	CASSQQASGSGDTQYF
TRBJ1-6	-	TRBV5-4	-	TGTGCCAGCAGCCCCGAGACGAGATTCGGGTCACCCCTCCACTTT	CASSPETRFGSPLHF
TRBJ2-4	TRBD2	TRBV5-6	-	TGTGCCAGCAGCTTAGAAGCGGGAGGCATTCAGTACTTC	CASSLEAGGIQYF
TRBJ1-2	-	TRBV19	-	TGTGCCAGTAGTATCCGGCAGGCTAACTATGGCTACACCTTC	CASSIRQANYGYTF
TRBJ2-1	TRBD2	TRBV30	-	TGTGCCTGGAGTGTAAGGTCACTCGCGGGAGAATACAATGAGCAGTTCTTC	CAWSVRSLAGEYNEQFF